One and the same sample provided the 13 T cell receptor beta chains below, sequenced in a study of shared clonotypes between healthy human individuals. Produced via immunoSEQ multiplex PCR; TCRdb's table is partial and in-frame only. The profile shows about 670,000 clones, about three quarters of them singletons. Sequences were obtained from memory CD4+ T cells sorted from blood. As for subset: CD45RA-negative fraction. These TCRs come from a woman aged 30 to 39 in good health.

This clone showed up just once. Other DNA sequences in this sample translate to the same CDR3. V is TRBV2 and J is TRBJ1-5; a possible D gene is TRBD1 (5 bases). Germline V gene lookup returns CDR1 SNHLY and CDR2 FYNNEI. Trimming shortened V by 1 base and J by 6 bases, and 7 bases separated the two germline ends. The CDR3 is made up of 13 amino acids. CDR3 nucleotide sequence: TGTGCCAGCAGTGAAGAGGGGTTTCAGCCCCAGCATTTT. Translation: CASSEEGFQPQHF. The whole variable domain, filled in from reference TRBV2 and TRBJ1-5, reads EPEVTQTPSHQVTQMGQEVILRCVPISNHLYFYWYRQILGQKVEFLVSFYNNEISEKSEIFDDQFSVERPDGSNFTLKIRSTKLEDSAMYFCASSEEGFQPQHFGDGTRLSIL.

The chain links TRBV6-1 to TRBJ2-5, with 10 positions matching TRBD2. Trimming removed 6 bases from V and 7 bases from J; junction bases left unmatched: 11. This CDR3 region has 15 residues. CDR1 and CDR2 from the germline V gene are MNHNS and SASEGT. CDR3 residues: CASSATSGDGGTQYF. As DNA, the CDR3 is TGTGCCAGCAGCGCTACTAGCGGGGATGGGGGGACCCAGTACTTC.

This chain links TRBV5-6 with TRBJ2-7; 11 nucleotides line up with TRBD2. V shed 5 bases, J shed 4 bases, and the junction held 5 bases outside the gene matches. This CDR3 contains 14 residues. CDR1 SGHDT and CDR2 YYEEEE come from the germline V gene. CDR3: CASRKGLAGYEQYF. The DNA of the CDR3 is TGTGCCAGCAGAAAAGGACTAGCGGGTTACGAGCAGTACTTC.

The J gene is TRBJ1-2, the V gene TRBV6-4; D ambiguous. The length of the CDR3 is 12 residues. Germline-derived CDR1 and CDR2 are MRHNA and SNTAGT. Trimming left V 5 bases short and J 3 bases short, with 7 bases between. The CDR3 bases are TGTGCCAGCAGTAGGAGGCACTATGGCTACACCTTC. Its protein is CASSRRHYGYTF.

The V and J genes are TRBV21-1 and TRBJ1-4. TRBV21-1 is designated a pseudogene. This CDR3 is built from 19 residues. CDR3 in DNA: TGTGCCAGCAGCAACGACCCTGGGAAAGCAGAATCAACTAATGAAAAACTGTTTTTT. This translates into CASSNDPGKAESTNEKLFF.

The chain combines TRBV18 with TRBJ2-1, with D perhaps TRBD1 (6 bases). Germline CDR1 and CDR2: KGHSH and LQKENI. V was cut by 0 bases and J by 5 bases, with 11 bases left in between. The CDR3 spans 15 residues. In DNA form, the CDR3 reads TGTGCCAGCTCACCACCGATCCAGGGGAACAATGAGCAGTTCTTC. As protein: CASSPPIQGNNEQFF.

This clone occurred once. The rearrangement joins TRBV5-1 to TRBJ2-2; D may be TRBD2 (6 bases). Germline V CDR1 and CDR2: SGHRS, YFSETQ. The CDR3 is made up of 16 amino acids. Trimming left V 2 bases short and J 6 bases short, with 17 bases between. Here the CDR3 reads CASSFRGGRGAGELFF. The CDR3 nucleotides are TGCGCCAGCAGCTTTCGTGGAGGGAGAGGGGCCGGGGAGCTGTTTTTT.

This chain uses TRBV11-3 with TRBJ2-1, with 9 nucleotides matching TRBD2. The V and J ends lost 5 bases and 1 base, in that order; junction bases with no gene match: 3. CDR1 is SGHNT, CDR2 YENEEA, per germline. The CDR3 contains 15 residues. In DNA, the CDR3 is TGTGCCAGCAGCACTACTAGCGGGTCCTACAATGAGCAGTTCTTC. It translates to CASSTTSGSYNEQFF. Full variable domain (remainder filled in from reference TRBV11-3 and TRBJ2-1): EAGVVQSPRYKIIEKKQPVAFWCNPISGHNTLYWYLQNLGQGPELLIRYENEEAVDDSQLPKDRFSAERLKGVDSTLKIQPAELGDSAVYLCASSTTSGSYNEQFFGPGTRLTVL.

The chain combines TRBV6-1 with TRBJ2-7, with a tentative D call TRBD1 (5 bases). Trimming left V 5 bases short and J 3 bases short, with 8 bases between. Germline assignment: CDR1 MNHNS and CDR2 SASEGT. The CDR3 runs 12 residues. In DNA form, the CDR3 reads TGTGCCAGCAGTACGACAGTCTACGAGCAGTACTTC. Amino acid sequence: CASSTTVYEQYF.

The chain carries TRBV14 and TRBJ1-5, with D maybe TRBD1 (5 bases). The CDR3 runs to 14 residues. Germline V gene lookup returns CDR1 SGHDN and CDR2 FVKESK. Trimming cost V 5 bases and J 5 bases, with 13 bases left between them. For the CDR3, the DNA is TGTGCCAGCAGCTCGGGGGGATTAGATCAGCCCCAGCATTTT. As protein: CASSSGGLDQPQHF. Complete variable domain (other parts from reference TRBV14 and TRBJ1-5): EAGVTQFPSHSVIEKGQTVTLRCDPISGHDNLYWYRRVMGKEIKFLLHFVKESKQDESGMPNNRFLAERTGGTYSTLKVQPAELEDSGVYFCASSSGGLDQPQHFGDGTRLSIL.

The genes are TRBV7-9 and TRBJ1-1, with D unclear. Germline CDR1 is SEHNR and CDR2 is FQNEAQ (reference sequence). Between the trimmed V and J ends, which lost 3 bases and 1 base, there was a span of 9 bases. The CDR3 is made up of 14 amino acids. CDR3 bases: TGTGCCAGCAGCTTTTTGAAAGAGAACACTGAAGCTTTCTTT. Amino acids: CASSFLKENTEAFF.

The CDR3 protein is CASSFRGLAFYNEQFF. The CDR3 coding sequence is TGTGCCAGCAGTTTCCGGGGACTAGCGTTCTACAATGAGCAGTTCTTC. The gene calls are TRBV27 and TRBJ2-1; TRBD2 aligns across 10 bases. The germline V gene encodes CDR1 MNHEY and CDR2 SMNVEV (reference sequence). Trimming cost V 3 bases and J 3 bases; bases outside gene matches: 5. The CDR3 consists of 16 residues.

The CDR3 reads CASSRRSEQYF. The CDR3 region has the DNA TGCGCCAGCAGTCGGAGGAGCGAGCAGTACTTC. The genes are TRBV4-1 and TRBJ2-7; perhaps TRBD2 as D (5 bases). The CDR3 loop spans 11 amino acids. Germline CDR1 and CDR2: MGHRA and YSYEKL. With 6 bases removed from V and 6 bases from J, the gap between germline ends came to 9 bases.